The rows below give T cell receptor beta chains drawn from one sample of a study of human T cells and chemical hapten exposure. A single record per CDR3 protein comes from TCRdb applying MiXCR to the RACE reads. In the table there are approximately 120,000 distinct CDR3 sequences, 9% to 9.5% of which are singletons. The input for sequencing was whole blood, taken in connection with sensitization to the hapten diphenylcyclopropenone (DPC). The receptors shown here come from a woman in her 40s with alopecia areata. Some clones in this sample may be carry-over from other donors' samples. CDR3s include the opening cysteine and the closing phenylalanine or tryptophan. The D gene is left open where the match is weak. The size of a clone is reported for some rows only, either as once, few or many, or as a class for expanded clones.

v_gene	abundance	j_gene	d_gene	CDR3nt	CDR3aa
TRBV7-3	few	TRBJ2-1	TRBD2	TGTGCCAGCAGCTTAAGACTAGCGGGGGCTTACAATGAGCAGTTCTTC	CASSLRLAGAYNEQFF
TRBV7-9	many	TRBJ1-1	NA	TGTGCCAGCAGCTTAGCTCCGGAAGAAGCTTTCTTT	CASSLAPEEAFF
TRBV29-1	NA	TRBJ1-2	NA	TGCAGCGTTGCAAGGACGTTAGGCTACACCTTC	CSVARTLGYTF
TRBV12-5	many	TRBJ2-5	TRBD2	TGTGCTAGTGGTACGGGACTAGCGAGTGAGACCCAGTACTTC	CASGTGLASETQYF
TRBV12-3/TRBV12-4	many	TRBJ2-1	NA	TGTGCCAGCAGTTCCCAGGATTATCTTGACAATGAGCAGTTCTTC	CASSSQDYLDNEQFF
TRBV19	few	TRBJ2-7	NA	TGTGCCGTAGGCCCAGGGGGGAACTACGAGCAGTACTTC	CAVGPGGNYEQYF
TRBV12-3/TRBV12-4	NA	TRBJ2-2	TRBD2	TGTGCCAGCAAGGCGGGGGGAACCGGGGAGCTGTTTTTT	CASKAGGTGELFF
TRBV15	many	TRBJ1-1	TRBD1	TGTGCCACCAGCAGAGACAGGGGGCGTGTAGCTTTCTTT	CATSRDRGRVAFF
TRBV7-2	many	TRBJ2-3	TRBD1	TGTGCCAGCAGCTTAGCCCGAGGACAGGGGCCGGGCGCAGATACGCAGTATTTT	CASSLARGQGPGADTQYF
TRBV6-5	NA	TRBJ2-1	NA	TGTGCCAGCAGTTACTCGTTGTCATATGAGCAGTTCTTC	CASSYSLSYEQFF
TRBV7-8	NA	TRBJ2-2	NA	TGTGCCAGCAGCGAACATAACACCGGGGAGCTGTTTTTT	CASSEHNTGELFF
TRBV6-5	many	TRBJ2-7	TRBD2	TGTGCCAGCAGCCCCGCGAGGGCGGGGGGATCCTACGAGCAGTACTTC	CASSPARAGGSYEQYF
TRBV2	many	TRBJ2-5	NA	TGTGCCCTGGGGGGGGACACTCAAGAGACCCAGTACTTC	CALGGDTQETQYF
TRBV6-5	NA	TRBJ1-5	NA	TGTGCCAGCAGTTACTCGGGAGATCCGCCCCAGCATTTT	CASSYSGDPPQHF
TRBV6-1	NA	TRBJ2-7	NA	NA	CASSGWGLGTERYF
TRBV4-3	many	TRBJ1-3	NA	TGCGCCAGCAGCCAAGGCTGGGGTGCTGGAAACACCATATATTTT	CASSQGWGAGNTIYF
TRBV12-3/TRBV12-4	many	TRBJ2-7	TRBD1	TGTGCCAGCAGTTTACGGTGGGACAGGGAAGGCGAGCAGTACTTC	CASSLRWDREGEQYF
TRBV19	few	TRBJ2-1	NA	TGTGCCAGTAGTATAGATTCTCCTAGCCCCGCAAGCTTC	CASSIDSPSPASF
TRBV4-3	many	TRBJ1-5	NA	TGCGCCAGCAGCCAAGAAATAGGGCGGGGGCAGCCCCAGCATTTT	CASSQEIGRGQPQHF
TRBV5-1	NA	TRBJ2-3	TRBD1	TGCGCCAGCAGTGGCAGGGGGCAAGATACGCAGTATTTT	CASSGRGQDTQYF
TRBV7-8	NA	TRBJ2-7	NA	TGTGCCAGCAGCTCCGCGAGGACCCTGGGGTACGAGCAGTACTTC	CASSSARTLGYEQYF
TRBV19	many	TRBJ1-2	TRBD1	TGTGCCAGTAGTCCAAACACAGGGGCCTATGGCTACACCTTC	CASSPNTGAYGYTF
TRBV20-1	few	TRBJ2-3	NA	TGCAGTGCTAGTCTTCCGCCAGGGATGGATACGCAGTATTTT	CSASLPPGMDTQYF
TRBV5-1	NA	TRBJ2-5	NA	TGCGCCAGCAGCTTGGTTGGGGAAGAGACCCAGTACTTC	CASSLVGEETQYF
TRBV7-9	NA	TRBJ2-7	NA	TGTGCCAGCAGCGAGGCGGGCAGCTACGAGCAGTACTTC	CASSEAGSYEQYF
TRBV18	NA	TRBJ2-7	NA	TGTGCCAGCTCAAAGGACCGTGAGGGGTCCTACGAGCAGTACTTC	CASSKDREGSYEQYF
TRBV30	NA	TRBJ2-5	NA	TGTGCCTGGAGTGTGACCGCCCCGGGGACCCAGTACTTC	CAWSVTAPGTQYF
TRBV7-9	NA	TRBJ2-5	NA	TGTGCCAGCGGTGGTAGCGAGACCCAGTACTTC	CASGGSETQYF
TRBV29-1	NA	TRBJ2-1	NA	TGCAGCGCATGCGTTTGGGGGAACAATGAGCAGTTCTTC	CSACVWGNNEQFF
TRBV2	many	TRBJ2-7	NA	TGTGCCAGCGGAAGCGGAGAATACGAGCAGTACTTC	CASGSGEYEQYF
TRBV18	many	TRBJ1-1	TRBD1	TGTGCCAGCTCACCCGACAGGGCCCTCATGAACACTGAAGCTTTCTTT	CASSPDRALMNTEAFF
TRBV3-1	many	TRBJ2-7	TRBD2	TGTGCCAGCAGCCAAGATTTATTCTTTCTAGCGGAGGGGTTGAGAGAGCAGTACTTC	CASSQDLFFLAEGLREQYF
TRBV7-9	NA	TRBJ1-1	TRBD1	TGTGCCAGCAGCTTGGACAGGGAGGGCACTGAAGCTTTCTTT	CASSLDREGTEAFF
TRBV7-2	few	TRBJ2-3	NA	TGTGCCAGCAGCCCGGGACGGTCGACAGATACGCAGTATTTT	CASSPGRSTDTQYF
TRBV6-2/TRBV6-3	NA	TRBJ2-5	TRBD1	TGTGCCAGCAGCGCCCCTGGACAGGGCAGCCAAGAGACCCAGTACTTC	CASSAPGQGSQETQYF
TRBV29-1	NA	TRBJ2-4	NA	TGCAGCGTCTCCGGGGCTGAGACGGGAGACATTCAGTACTTC	CSVSGAETGDIQYF
TRBV11-2	few	TRBJ2-1	TRBD2	TGTGCCAGCAGCTTCGGGACTAGCGGGGTAGATGAGCAGTTCTTC	CASSFGTSGVDEQFF
TRBV15	many	TRBJ2-3	NA	TGTGCCACCACCCTCCGGGCCTCCGGGGATACGCAGTATTTT	CATTLRASGDTQYF
TRBV28	few	TRBJ1-2	TRBD1	TGTGCCAGCCTCCCCCCGGGACAGGGGGCTCGGAACTATGGCTACACCTTC	CASLPPGQGARNYGYTF
TRBV6-6	NA	TRBJ1-2	NA	TGTGCCAGCAGGGTACAGGGAGACTATGGCTACACCTTC	CASRVQGDYGYTF
TRBV7-9	NA	TRBJ1-5	TRBD1	TGTGCCAGCAGTTCCTCCACAGGGGGGAATCAGCCCCAGCATTTT	CASSSSTGGNQPQHF
TRBV6-2/TRBV6-3	many	TRBJ2-7	NA	TGTGCCAGCAGCGAGGGCCACGAGCAGTACTTC	CASSEGHEQYF
TRBV7-2	NA	TRBJ2-1	NA	TGTGCCAGCAGCTTAACTCCGGGACCTTACAATGAGCAGTTCTTC	CASSLTPGPYNEQFF
TRBV5-4	few	TRBJ2-2	NA	TGTGCCAGCAGCCTAAGACAGGAAACCGGGGAGCTGTTTTTT	CASSLRQETGELFF
TRBV28	many	TRBJ2-7	NA	TGTGCCAGCATCAACTCCGGAGGGTGGTCACGGGAGCAGTACTTC	CASINSGGWSREQYF
TRBV4-3	few	TRBJ2-6	TRBD1	TGCGCCAGCAGCCGCATACAGGGGAGTGGGGCCAACGTCCTGACTTTC	CASSRIQGSGANVLTF
TRBV27	NA	TRBJ2-1	NA	TGTGCCAGCAGTTTAGAGGGGAGCTCCTACAATGAGCAGTTCTTC	CASSLEGSSYNEQFF
TRBV4-1	NA	TRBJ2-1	NA	TGCGCCAGCAGCCCCCTCGCGCGCTACTACAATGAGCAGTTCTTC	CASSPLARYYNEQFF
TRBV6-6	NA	TRBJ2-1	TRBD2	TGTGCCAGCAGACTCGCCTACGCCCCGGGACTAGCAAACAATGAGCAGTTCTTC	CASRLAYAPGLANNEQFF
TRBV12-3/TRBV12-4	NA	TRBJ2-2	NA	TGTGCCAGCAGGTACACGGCCGGGGAGCTGTTTTTT	CASRYTAGELFF
TRBV7-8	few	TRBJ1-5	NA	TGTGCCAGCAGCCCGAGGGGGGCTCAGCCCCAGCATTTT	CASSPRGAQPQHF
TRBV20-1	many	TRBJ2-5	NA	TGCAGTGCTAGAGATCCAGGGTTCCCACAAGAGACCCAGTACTTC	CSARDPGFPQETQYF
TRBV27	few	TRBJ1-2	NA	TGTGCCAGCAGTCCCACAGGGCACCCCCTCCTAGCTAACTATGGCTACACCTTC	CASSPTGHPLLANYGYTF
TRBV7-2	NA	TRBJ1-5	TRBD1	TGTGCCAGCAGCCGAAGCGCAGGGGGCAATCTGCCCCAGCATTTT	CASSRSAGGNLPQHF
TRBV28	NA	TRBJ2-4	NA	TGTGCCAGCAGTTTACTGGGAATGGAAATTCAGTACTTC	CASSLLGMEIQYF